Included here is one TCR beta chain sequence, with context. Its antigen is as yet unknown. Patients having uncontrolled infection, another autoimmune disease, pregnancy or lactation were not included. The record originates from a study of T cells in Graves' hyperthyroidism and ophthalmopathy. Study results and caveats: With a median lead of approximately 6.4 months before onset, the model predicted ophthalmopathy. Clonotypes that were expanded in thyroid above 0.001 mostly appeared in blood too.

The germline V gene encodes CDR1 DFQATT and CDR2 SNEGSKA (reference sequence). Trimming removed 2 bases from V and 5 bases from J; junction bases left unmatched: 6. This CDR3 comprises 14 residues. TCR beta CDR3 sequences were amplified from RNA transcripts. The HTBI primer set was used in a first-round RT-PCR of the TCR CDR3. From the multiplex PCR reads, TCRdb called clonotypes with MiXCR, one entry per CDR3 protein. The sample contains 500,000 to 800,000 distinct CDR3 sequences, nearly 45% of which appear only once. This sequence joins TRBV20-1 and TRBJ2-5; 9 bases line up with TRBD1. This receptor was taken from an adult man with Graves' disease, either hyperthyroidism or ophthalmopathy (not recorded which). The sample taken for sequencing was peripheral blood or thyroid tissue (not recorded which). The CDR3 sequence is CSARLQGAGETQYF. CDR3 in DNA: TGCAGTGCTAGATTACAGGGGGCCGGTGAGACCCAGTACTTC.